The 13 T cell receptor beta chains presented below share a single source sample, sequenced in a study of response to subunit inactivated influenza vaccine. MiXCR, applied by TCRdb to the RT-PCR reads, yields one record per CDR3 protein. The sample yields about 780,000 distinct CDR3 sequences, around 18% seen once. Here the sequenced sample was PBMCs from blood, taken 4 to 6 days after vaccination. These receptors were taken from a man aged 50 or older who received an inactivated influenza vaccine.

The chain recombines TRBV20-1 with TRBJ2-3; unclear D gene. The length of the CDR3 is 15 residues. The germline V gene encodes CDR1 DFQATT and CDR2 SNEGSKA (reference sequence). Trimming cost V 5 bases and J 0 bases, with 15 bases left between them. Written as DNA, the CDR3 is TGCAGTGCTGCAGTGAGAGAGCTGAGCACAGATACGCAGTATTTT. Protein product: CSAAVRELSTDTQYF.

CDR3 DNA: TGCAGCGTTGAAATCGGCAGGTACAGAGCCCCGGCAGAGACCCAGTACTTC. It specifies CSVEIGRYRAPAETQYF. The chain joins TRBV29-1 to TRBJ2-5; D call uncertain. The CDR3 is made up of 17 amino acids. Germline CDR1 and CDR2: SQVTM and ANQGSEA. Trimming left V 2 bases short and J 4 bases short, with 23 bases between.

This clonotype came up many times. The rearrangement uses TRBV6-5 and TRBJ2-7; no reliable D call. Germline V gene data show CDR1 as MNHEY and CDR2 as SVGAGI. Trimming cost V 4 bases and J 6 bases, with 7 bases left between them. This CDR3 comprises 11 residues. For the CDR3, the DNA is TGTGCCAGCAGTTCCCCGCCCGAGCAGTACTTC. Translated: CASSSPPEQYF.

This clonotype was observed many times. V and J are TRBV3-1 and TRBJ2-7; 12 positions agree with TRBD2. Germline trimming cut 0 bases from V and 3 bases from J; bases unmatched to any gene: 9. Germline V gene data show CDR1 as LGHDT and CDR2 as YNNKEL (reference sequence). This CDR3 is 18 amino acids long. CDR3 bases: TGTGCCAGCAGCCAAGATCTTGAGAGGACTAGCGGGGACTACGAGCAGTACTTC. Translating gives CASSQDLERTSGDYEQYF.

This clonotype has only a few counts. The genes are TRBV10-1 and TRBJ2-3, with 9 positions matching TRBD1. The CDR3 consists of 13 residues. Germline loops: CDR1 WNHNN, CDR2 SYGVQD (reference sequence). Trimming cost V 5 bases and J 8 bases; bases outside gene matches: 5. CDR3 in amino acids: CASSKDRGGTQYF. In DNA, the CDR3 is TGCGCCAGCAGTAAGGACAGGGGAGGTACGCAGTATTTT.

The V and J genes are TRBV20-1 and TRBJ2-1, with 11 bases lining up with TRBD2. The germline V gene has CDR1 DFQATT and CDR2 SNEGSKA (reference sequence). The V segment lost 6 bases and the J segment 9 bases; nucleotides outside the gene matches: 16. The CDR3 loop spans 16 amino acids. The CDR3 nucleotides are TGCAGTGCGAAGCGTACTAGCGGGAGTTATGCCGGTGAGCAGTTCTTC. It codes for CSAKRTSGSYAGEQFF.

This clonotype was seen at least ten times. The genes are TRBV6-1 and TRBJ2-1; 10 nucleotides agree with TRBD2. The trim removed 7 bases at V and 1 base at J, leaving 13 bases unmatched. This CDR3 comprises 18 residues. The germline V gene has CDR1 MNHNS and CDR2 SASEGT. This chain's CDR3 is CASKSLVAGGVSYNEQFF. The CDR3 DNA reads TGTGCCAGCAAAAGTTTAGTAGCGGGAGGTGTTTCCTACAATGAGCAGTTCTTC.

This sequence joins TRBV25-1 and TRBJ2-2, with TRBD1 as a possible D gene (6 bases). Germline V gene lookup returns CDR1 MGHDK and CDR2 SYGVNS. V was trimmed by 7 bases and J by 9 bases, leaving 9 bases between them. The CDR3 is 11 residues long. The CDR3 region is CASIQGRELFF. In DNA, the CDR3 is TGTGCCAGCATTCAGGGGAGGGAGCTGTTTTTT.

This CDR3 reads CASSLVRWESYNEQFF. The CDR3 nucleotides read TGCGCCAGCAGCTTGGTTAGGTGGGAGTCCTACAATGAGCAGTTCTTC. This chain uses TRBV5-1 with TRBJ2-1; weak D call: TRBD2 (5 bases). Trimming removed 0 bases at V and 1 base at J, with 11 bases between. Germline V CDR1 and CDR2: SGHRS, YFSETQ. CDR3 length equals 16 residues.

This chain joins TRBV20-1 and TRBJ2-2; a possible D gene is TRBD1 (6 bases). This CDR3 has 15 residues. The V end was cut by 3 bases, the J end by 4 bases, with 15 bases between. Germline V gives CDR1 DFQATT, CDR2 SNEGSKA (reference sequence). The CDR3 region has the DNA TGCAGTGCTAGGGACAGTTCGACCCTCACCGGGGAGCTGTTTTTT. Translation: CSARDSSTLTGELFF.

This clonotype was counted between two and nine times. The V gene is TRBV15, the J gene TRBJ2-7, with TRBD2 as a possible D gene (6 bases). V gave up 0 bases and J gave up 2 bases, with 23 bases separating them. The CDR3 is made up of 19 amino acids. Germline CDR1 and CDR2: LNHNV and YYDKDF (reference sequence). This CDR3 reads CATSRESRRGAGYAYEQYF. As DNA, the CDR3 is TGTGCCACCAGCAGAGAATCTCGAAGGGGAGCGGGCTATGCCTACGAGCAGTACTTC.

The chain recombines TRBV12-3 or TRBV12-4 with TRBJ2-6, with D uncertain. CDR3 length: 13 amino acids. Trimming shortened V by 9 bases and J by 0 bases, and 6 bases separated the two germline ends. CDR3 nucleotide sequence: TGTGCCAGTGTTGTCTCTGGGGCCAACGTCCTGACTTTC. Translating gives CASVVSGANVLTF.

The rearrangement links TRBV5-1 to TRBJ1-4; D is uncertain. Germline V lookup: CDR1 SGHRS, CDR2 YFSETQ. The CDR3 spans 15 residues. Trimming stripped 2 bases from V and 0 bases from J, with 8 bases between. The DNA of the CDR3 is TGCGCCAGCAGCTTTGCCAGAGCAACTAATGAAAAACTGTTTTTT. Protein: CASSFARATNEKLFF. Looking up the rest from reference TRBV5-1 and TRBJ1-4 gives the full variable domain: KAGVTQTPRYLIKTRGQQVTLSCSPISGHRSVSWYQQTPGQGLQFLFEYFSETQRNKGNFPGRFSGRQFSNSRSEMNVSTLELGDSALYLCASSFARATNEKLFFGSGTQLSVL.